Presented here are 7 T cell receptor beta chains from one specimen sequenced in a study of T cells in Graves' hyperthyroidism and ophthalmopathy. The TCR beta CDR3 regions underwent amplification using RNA transcripts as the source. First-round RT-PCR with HTBI primers amplified the TCR CDR3 region. TCRdb re-called the multiplex PCR reads with MiXCR, one entry per CDR3 protein. The sample includes around 340,000 distinct CDR3 sequences, about a sixth of them seen just once. The sample was blood. The source is a woman aged 25 to 39 with Graves' hyperthyroidism that later progressed to Graves' ophthalmopathy.

The sample holds many counts of this clonotype. This chain joins TRBV15 and TRBJ2-2; TRBD1 aligns across 11 bases. Germline V gene data show CDR1 as LNHNV and CDR2 as YYDKDF (reference sequence). V shed 1 base and J 4 bases; nucleotides not matched to a gene: 17. This CDR3 is 21 amino acids long. CDR3: CATSRVYGQGALEGFTGELFF. CDR3 in DNA: TGTGCCACCAGCAGAGTCTACGGACAGGGGGCGCTGGAGGGATTCACCGGGGAGCTGTTTTTT.

The chain is built from TRBV11-2 and TRBJ2-7; 7 nucleotides align to TRBD1. Trimming cost V 2 bases and J 1 base; bases outside gene matches: 14. The germline gives CDR1 SGHAT, CDR2 FQNNGV. This CDR3 region has 18 residues. The CDR3 region is CASSLSWRRRGQSYEQYF. The CDR3 nucleotides are TGTGCCAGCAGCTTAAGTTGGCGGAGAAGGGGGCAATCCTACGAGCAGTACTTC.

At least ten counts were recorded for this clonotype. The V call is TRBV20-1, the J call TRBJ2-7; TRBD2 matches 12 bases. The V gene end was trimmed by 6 bases and the J gene end by 4 bases; junction bases not matched to a gene: 4. CDR3 length: 13 residues. The germline V gene encodes CDR1 DFQATT and CDR2 SNEGSKA (reference sequence). This chain's CDR3 is CSAFGTSGYEQYF. The CDR3 DNA follows: TGCAGTGCGTTCGGGACTAGCGGGTACGAGCAGTACTTC.

This clonotype was seen repeatedly, ten times or more. The rearrangement links TRBV28 to TRBJ2-3, with 8 positions matching TRBD2. The CDR3 has 15 amino acids. V trimming: 5 bases; J trimming: 1 base; junction bases outside the gene matches: 5. Germline CDR1 MDHEN, CDR2 SYDVKM. This CDR3 is CASSAVAGRTDTQYF. The CDR3 coding sequence is TGTGCCAGCAGTGCTGTAGCGGGGCGCACAGATACGCAGTATTTT.

This clonotype was seen a handful of times. This chain links TRBV10-3 with TRBJ2-7, with D possibly matching TRBD2 (7 bases). Trimming left V 3 bases short and J 6 bases short, with 18 bases between. The germline V gene encodes CDR1 ENHRY and CDR2 SYGVKD. The CDR3 has 15 residues. The CDR3 DNA is TGTGCCATCAGTGAAGAGGGGGGGGCCGTAGGCGAGCAGTACTTC. This sequence encodes CAISEEGGAVGEQYF.

This clonotype has a handful of counts. The chain has TRBV5-5 and TRBJ1-4, with D unclear. Germline loops: CDR1 SGHKS, CDR2 YYEKEE (reference sequence). V dropped 1 base and J dropped 7 bases, with 20 bases sitting between them. The CDR3 is made up of 17 amino acids. This CDR3 is CASSLLGEIGIGEKLFF. DNA for the CDR3: TGTGCCAGCAGCTTGCTCGGAGAAATCGGAATAGGTGAAAAACTGTTTTTT.

The chain joins TRBV3-1 to TRBJ1-5; 7 bases are a match to TRBD1. The CDR3 loop spans 14 amino acids. From germline, CDR1 is LGHDT and CDR2 YNNKEL (reference sequence). V trimming: 3 bases; J trimming: 9 bases; junction bases outside the gene matches: 8. The CDR3, as DNA: TGTGCCAGCAGCCAGGGGCAGAACAGGGGGCCCCAGCATTTT. It translates to CASSQGQNRGPQHF.